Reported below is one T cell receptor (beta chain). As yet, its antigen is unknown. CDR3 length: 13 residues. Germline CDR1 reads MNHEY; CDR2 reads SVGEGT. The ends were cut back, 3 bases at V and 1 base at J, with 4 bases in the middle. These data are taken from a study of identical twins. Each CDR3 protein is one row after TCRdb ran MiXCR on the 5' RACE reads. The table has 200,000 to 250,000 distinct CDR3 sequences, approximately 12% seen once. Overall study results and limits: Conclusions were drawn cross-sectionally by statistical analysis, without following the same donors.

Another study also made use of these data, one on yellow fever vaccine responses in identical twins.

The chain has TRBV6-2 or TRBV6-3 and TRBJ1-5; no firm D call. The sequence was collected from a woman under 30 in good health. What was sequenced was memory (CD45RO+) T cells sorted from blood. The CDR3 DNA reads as TGTGCCAGCAGTTATCTGAGCAATCAGCCCCAGCATTTT. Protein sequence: CASSYLSNQPQHF.